What follows is one T cell receptor beta chain and its context. What it binds is unknown. This sample was taken from a study of CD8 T cells in ankylosing spondylitis. Overall study findings and caveats: What seemed typical of ankylosing spondylitis blood was a TCR beta motif built from several highly homologous variants.

The CDR3 spans 13 residues. Germline V gene lookup returns CDR1 SQVTM and CDR2 ANQGSEA. V shed 6 bases and J shed 0 bases, with 12 bases lying between them. As the method for making TCR beta libraries, quantitative 5'-RACE with molecular barcodes was used. TCRdb itself ran the 5' RACE reads through MiXCR, one entry per CDR3 protein. The sample carries about 360,000 distinct CDR3 sequences, roughly 20% recorded once. The clonotype was recovered from a male donor with ankylosing spondylitis or in good health (not recorded which). The material sequenced was blood, either unsorted or a sorted T cell fraction (not recorded which). The chain couples TRBV29-1 to TRBJ2-7; D tentatively reads TRBD1 or TRBD2 (5 bases each). The CDR3 DNA sequence: TGCAGCGTCCGGGGACCGACCTCCTACGAGCAGTACTTC. It specifies CSVRGPTSYEQYF.